This T cell receptor beta chain comes out of a study of cytomegalovirus exposure and HLA in healthy donors. Study context: Both the 120 or so validation repertoires and the 500 to 700 first-cohort repertoires used the same platform, as reported by a later analysis.

This clone is medium-sized (0.01 to 0.1%) within its sample. Antigen specificity is unknown. Clones were sequenced by immunoSEQ multiplex PCR, and TCRdb holds only the in-frame ones, with some missing. The sample contains fewer than 60,000 clones, approximately 92% of which appear only once. Study-level points and caveats: A list of approximately 150 TCR beta chains associated with cytomegalovirus was given. Despite most TCR sequences being rare, some public TCRs occurred in many donors.

This CDR3 is 16 amino acids long. Looked up from germline, CDR1 is LGHNA and CDR2 is YSLEER. The ends lost 2 bases at V and 5 bases at J; junction bases unmatched: 7. Sample: PBMCs. The sequence derives from a woman younger than 35 in good health and CMV-seronegative. The V and J genes are TRBV4-3 and TRBJ2-5; TRBD2 agrees at 11 bases. The CDR3 reads CASSQSGLAGGETQYF. The CDR3 region has the DNA TGCGCCAGCAGCCAATCCGGACTAGCGGGTGGGGAGACCCAGTACTTC.